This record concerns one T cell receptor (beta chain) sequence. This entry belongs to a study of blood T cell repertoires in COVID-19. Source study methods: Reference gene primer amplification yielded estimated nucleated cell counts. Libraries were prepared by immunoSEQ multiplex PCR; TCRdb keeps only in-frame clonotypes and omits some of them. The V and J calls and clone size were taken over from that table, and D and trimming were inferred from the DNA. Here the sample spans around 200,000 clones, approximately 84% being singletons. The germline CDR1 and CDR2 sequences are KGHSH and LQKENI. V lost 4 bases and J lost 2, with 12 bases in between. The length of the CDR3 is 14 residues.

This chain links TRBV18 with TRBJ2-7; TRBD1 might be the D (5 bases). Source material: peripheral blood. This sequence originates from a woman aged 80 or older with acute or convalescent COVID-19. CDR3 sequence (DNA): TGTGCCAGCTCACAGGGGCCCAAAGCCTACGAGCAGTACTTC. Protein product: CASSQGPKAYEQYF.